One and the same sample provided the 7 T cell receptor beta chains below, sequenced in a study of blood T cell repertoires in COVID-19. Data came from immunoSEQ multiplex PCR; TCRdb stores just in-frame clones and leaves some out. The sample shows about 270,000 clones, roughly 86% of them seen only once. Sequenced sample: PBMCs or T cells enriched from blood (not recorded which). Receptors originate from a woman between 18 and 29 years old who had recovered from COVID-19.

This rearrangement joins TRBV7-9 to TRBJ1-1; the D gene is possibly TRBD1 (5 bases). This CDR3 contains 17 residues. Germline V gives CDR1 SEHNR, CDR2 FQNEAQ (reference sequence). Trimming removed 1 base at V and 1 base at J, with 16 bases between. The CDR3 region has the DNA TGTGCCAGCAGCTTAGTACCTTGGGCAGGGTGGAACACTGAAGCTTTCTTT. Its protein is CASSLVPWAGWNTEAFF.

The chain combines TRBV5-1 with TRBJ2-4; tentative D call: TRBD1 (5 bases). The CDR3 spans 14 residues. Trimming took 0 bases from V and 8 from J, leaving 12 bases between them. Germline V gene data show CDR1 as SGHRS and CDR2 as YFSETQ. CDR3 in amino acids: CASSLEGRVDIQYF. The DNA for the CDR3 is TGCGCCAGCAGCTTGGAGGGCAGGGTGGACATTCAGTACTTC.

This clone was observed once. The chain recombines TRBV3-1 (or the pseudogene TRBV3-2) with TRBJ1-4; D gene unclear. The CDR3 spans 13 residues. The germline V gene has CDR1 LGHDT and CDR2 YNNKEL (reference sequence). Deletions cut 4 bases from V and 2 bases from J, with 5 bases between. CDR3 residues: CASSPRTNEKLFF. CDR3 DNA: TGTGCCAGCAGCCCTAGGACTAATGAAAAACTGTTTTTT.

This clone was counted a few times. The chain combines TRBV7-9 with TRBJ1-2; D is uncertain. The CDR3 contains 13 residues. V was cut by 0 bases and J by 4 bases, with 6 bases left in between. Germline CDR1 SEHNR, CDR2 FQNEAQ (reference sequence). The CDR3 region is CASSLARLYGYTF. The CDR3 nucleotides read TGTGCCAGCAGCTTAGCGCGTCTCTATGGCTACACCTTC.

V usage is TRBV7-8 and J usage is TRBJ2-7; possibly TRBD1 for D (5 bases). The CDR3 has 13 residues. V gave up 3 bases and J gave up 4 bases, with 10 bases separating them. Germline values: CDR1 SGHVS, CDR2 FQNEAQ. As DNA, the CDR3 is TGTGCCAGCAGCTTTCTCAGGGCATACGAGCAGTACTTC. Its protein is CASSFLRAYEQYF.

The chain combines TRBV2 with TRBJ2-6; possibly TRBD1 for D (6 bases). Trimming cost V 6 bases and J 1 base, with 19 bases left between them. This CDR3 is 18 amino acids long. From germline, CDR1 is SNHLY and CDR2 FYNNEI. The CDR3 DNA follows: TGTGCCAGCAGACAGGGTCTATTTTCGAGGTCTGGGGCCAACGTCCTGACTTTC. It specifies CASRQGLFSRSGANVLTF.

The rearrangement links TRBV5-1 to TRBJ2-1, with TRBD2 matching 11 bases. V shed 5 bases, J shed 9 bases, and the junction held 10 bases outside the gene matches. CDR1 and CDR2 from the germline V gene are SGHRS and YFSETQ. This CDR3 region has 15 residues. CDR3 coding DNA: TGCGCCAGCAGAATTTCCACTAGCGGGGGAGGTGAGCAGTTCTTC. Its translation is CASRISTSGGGEQFF. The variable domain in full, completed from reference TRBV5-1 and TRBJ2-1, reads KAGVTQTPRYLIKTRGQQVTLSCSPISGHRSVSWYQQTPGQGLQFLFEYFSETQRNKGNFPGRFSGRQFSNSRSEMNVSTLELGDSALYLCASRISTSGGGEQFFGPGTRLTVL.